This T cell receptor (beta chain) appears in the sequencing data of a study of blood T cell repertoires in COVID-19. Assay used: immunoSEQ multiplex PCR; TCRdb lists only in-frame clones, some missing. The data show around 250,000 clones, with about 84% seen just once and 9% to 15% held by the top ten. Germline V gives CDR1 SQVTM, CDR2 ANQGSEA. The CDR3 extends over 13 amino acids. The V segment lost 4 bases and the J segment 2 bases; nucleotides outside the gene matches: 4. The V call is TRBV29-1, the J call TRBJ1-2, with 7 positions matching TRBD1. Sequencing was done on a sample of peripheral blood. The clonotype originates from a man older than 75 with acute or convalescent COVID-19. This chain's CDR3 is CSVGQGENYGYTF. The CDR3, as DNA: TGCAGCGTTGGCCAGGGGGAAAACTATGGCTACACCTTC.